This TCR beta chain is from a study of T cells after yellow fever vaccination. Whole-study findings and limits: The secondary T-cell response peaked on day 5, not day 15, but was weaker. Booster sampling recovered most clones from primary vaccination (about 97% CD4, approximately 88% CD8).

This clonotype was seen many times. Its matching antigen is unknown. Each CDR3 protein gets one entry after TCRdb re-called the 5' RACE reads with MiXCR. Of about 240,000 distinct CDR3 sequences listed, 3.6% were seen once; the top ten hold around 19%. The germline gives CDR1 SEHNR, CDR2 FQNEAQ (reference sequence). Unmatched junction bases numbered 7, after V lost 1 base and J lost 6 bases. This CDR3 is 16 amino acids long. V is TRBV7-9 and J is TRBJ2-1; TRBD2 agrees at 9 bases. The TCR comes from a man aged 18 to 30 who received the YFV17D yellow fever vaccine. The material sequenced was PBMCs, taken 15 days after the yellow fever booster vaccination. CDR3 loop: CASSLEASGVINEQFF. The CDR3, as DNA: TGTGCCAGCAGCTTAGAGGCTAGCGGGGTGATCAATGAGCAGTTCTTC.